The sequence of this T cell receptor (beta chain) was determined in a study of cytomegalovirus exposure and HLA in healthy donors. Points from the study as a whole: The classifier reportedly diagnosed cytomegalovirus status with high specificity and sensitivity.

CDR3 size: 14 residues. Per germline, CDR1 GTSNPN and CDR2 SVGIG (reference sequence). Trimming cost V 4 bases and J 0 bases; bases outside gene matches: 6. This clone was found a few times. No antigen is known for it. Both 60 Vbeta primers and 13 Jbeta primers went into the PCR. Method: immunoSEQ multiplex PCR; TCRdb's copy keeps in-frame clones and lacks some. The profile covers approximately 110,000 clones, with roughly 70% appearing a single time and approximately 11% taken by the ten largest. This clonotype was obtained from a man aged 35 to 55 in good health and CMV-seropositive. The chain has TRBV30 and TRBJ2-7, with TRBD2 matching over 7 bases. The sample was PBMCs. The CDR3 reads CAWTPSGPSYEQYF. For the CDR3, the DNA is TGTGCCTGGACTCCTAGCGGCCCCTCCTACGAGCAGTACTTC. Looking up the rest from reference TRBV30 and TRBJ2-7 gives the full variable domain: SQTIHQWPATLVQPVGSPLSLECTVEGTSNPNLYWYRQAAGRGLQLLFYSVGIGQISSEVPQNLSASRPQDRQFILSSKKLLLSDSGFYLCAWTPSGPSYEQYFGPGTRLTVT.